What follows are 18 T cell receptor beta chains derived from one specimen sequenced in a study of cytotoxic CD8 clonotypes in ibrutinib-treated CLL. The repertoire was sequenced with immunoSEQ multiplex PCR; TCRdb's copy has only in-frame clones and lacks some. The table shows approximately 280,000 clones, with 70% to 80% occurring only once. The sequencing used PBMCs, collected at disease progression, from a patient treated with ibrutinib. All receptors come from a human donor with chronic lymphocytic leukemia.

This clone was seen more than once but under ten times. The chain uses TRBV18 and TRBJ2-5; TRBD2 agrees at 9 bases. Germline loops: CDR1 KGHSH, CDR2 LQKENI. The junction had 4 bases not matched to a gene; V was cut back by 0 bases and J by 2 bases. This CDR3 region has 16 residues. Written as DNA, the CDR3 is TGTGCCAGCTCACCACCGGTTCTAGCGGGACAAGAGACCCAGTACTTC. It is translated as CASSPPVLAGQETQYF.

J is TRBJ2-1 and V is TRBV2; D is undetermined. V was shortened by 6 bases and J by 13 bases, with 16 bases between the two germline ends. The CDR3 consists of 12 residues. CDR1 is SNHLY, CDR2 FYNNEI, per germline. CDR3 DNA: TGTGCCAGCAGGCCGCAAGCAGGTCACCAGTTCTTC. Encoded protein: CASRPQAGHQFF.

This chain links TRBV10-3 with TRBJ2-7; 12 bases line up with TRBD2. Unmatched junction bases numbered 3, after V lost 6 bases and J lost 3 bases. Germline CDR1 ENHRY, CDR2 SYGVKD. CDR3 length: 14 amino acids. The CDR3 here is CAISELAGGYEQYF. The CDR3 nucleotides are TGTGCCATCAGCGAACTAGCGGGGGGCTACGAGCAGTACTTC.

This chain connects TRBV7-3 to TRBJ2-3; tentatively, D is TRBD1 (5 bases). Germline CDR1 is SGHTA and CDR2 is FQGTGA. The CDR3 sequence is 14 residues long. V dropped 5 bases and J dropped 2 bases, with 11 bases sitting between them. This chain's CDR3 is CASSRQGSTDTQYF. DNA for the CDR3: TGTGCCAGCAGCCGGCAGGGTTCCACAGATACGCAGTATTTT.

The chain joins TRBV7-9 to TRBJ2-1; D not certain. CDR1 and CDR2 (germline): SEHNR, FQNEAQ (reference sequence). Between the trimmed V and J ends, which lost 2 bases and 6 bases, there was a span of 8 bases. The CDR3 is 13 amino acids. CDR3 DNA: TGTGCCAGCAGCTTAATCCAACTCAATGAGCAGTTCTTC. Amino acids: CASSLIQLNEQFF.

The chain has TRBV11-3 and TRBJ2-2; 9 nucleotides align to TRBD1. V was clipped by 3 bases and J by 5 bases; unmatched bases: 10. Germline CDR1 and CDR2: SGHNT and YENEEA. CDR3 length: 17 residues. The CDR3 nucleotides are TGTGCCAGCAGCTTGTCTTACAGGGGGCGGAGAACCGGGGAGCTGTTTTTT. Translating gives CASSLSYRGRRTGELFF.

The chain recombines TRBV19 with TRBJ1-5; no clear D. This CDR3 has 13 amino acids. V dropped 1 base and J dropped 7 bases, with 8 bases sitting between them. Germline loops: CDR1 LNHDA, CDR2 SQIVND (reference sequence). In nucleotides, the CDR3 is TGTGCCAGTAGTATAGCACTGGACCAGCCCCAGCATTTT. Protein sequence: CASSIALDQPQHF. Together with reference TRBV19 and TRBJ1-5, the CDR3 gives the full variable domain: DGGITQSPKYLFRKEGQNVTLSCEQNLNHDAMYWYRQDPGQGLRLIYYSQIVNDFQKGDIAEGYSVSREKKESFPLTVTSAQKNPTAFYLCASSIALDQPQHFGDGTRLSIL.

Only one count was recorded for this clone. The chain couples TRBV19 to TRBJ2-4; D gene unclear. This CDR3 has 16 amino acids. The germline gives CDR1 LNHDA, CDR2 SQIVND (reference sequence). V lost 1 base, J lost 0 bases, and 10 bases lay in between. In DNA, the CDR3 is TGTGCCAGTAGTATAGCGGGTCCCCTAGCCAAAAACATTCAGTACTTC. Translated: CASSIAGPLAKNIQYF. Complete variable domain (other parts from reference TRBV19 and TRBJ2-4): DGGITQSPKYLFRKEGQNVTLSCEQNLNHDAMYWYRQDPGQGLRLIYYSQIVNDFQKGDIAEGYSVSREKKESFPLTVTSAQKNPTAFYLCASSIAGPLAKNIQYFGAGTRLSVL.

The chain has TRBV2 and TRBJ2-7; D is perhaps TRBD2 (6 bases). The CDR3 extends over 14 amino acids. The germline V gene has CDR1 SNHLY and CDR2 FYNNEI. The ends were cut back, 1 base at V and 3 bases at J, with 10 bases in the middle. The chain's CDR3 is CASSEVGGSYEQYF. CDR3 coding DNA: TGTGCCAGCAGTGAAGTTGGAGGGAGCTACGAGCAGTACTTC.

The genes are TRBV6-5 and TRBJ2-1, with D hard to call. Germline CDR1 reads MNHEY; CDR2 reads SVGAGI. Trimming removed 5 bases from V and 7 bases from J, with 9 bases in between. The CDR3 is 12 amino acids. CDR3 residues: CASSRVPNEQFF. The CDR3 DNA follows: TGTGCCAGCAGTAGGGTCCCGAATGAGCAGTTCTTC.

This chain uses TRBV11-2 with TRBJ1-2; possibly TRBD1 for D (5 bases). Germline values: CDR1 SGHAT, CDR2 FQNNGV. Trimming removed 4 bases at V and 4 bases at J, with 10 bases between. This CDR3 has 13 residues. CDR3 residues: CASSYGDGYGYTF. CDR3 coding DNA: TGTGCCAGCAGCTATGGGGACGGCTATGGCTACACCTTC.

DNA for the CDR3: TGTGCCAGCACGCTAGCGGGGGGGCGCTGGGAGACCCAGTACTTC. Its protein is CASTLAGGRWETQYF. The chain combines TRBV2 with TRBJ2-5, with TRBD2 matching over 12 bases. V lost 7 bases to trimming and J lost 5 bases; unmatched junction nucleotides: 8. This CDR3 spans 15 amino acids. Per the germline V gene, CDR1 is SNHLY and CDR2 is FYNNEI.

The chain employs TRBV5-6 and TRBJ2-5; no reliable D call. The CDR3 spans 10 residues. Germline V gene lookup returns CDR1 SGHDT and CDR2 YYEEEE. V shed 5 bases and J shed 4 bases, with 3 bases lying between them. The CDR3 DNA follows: TGTGCCAGCAGAGGAGAGACCCAGTACTTC. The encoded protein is CASRGETQYF.

CDR3 DNA sequence: TGCGCCAGCAGCTCCGGGGCAGGGAGGAACGAAAAACTGTTTTTT. Translated: CASSSGAGRNEKLFF. The rearrangement links TRBV5-1 to TRBJ1-4, with D perhaps TRBD1 (5 bases). Trimming took 3 bases from V and 8 from J, leaving 17 bases between them. The CDR3 sequence is 15 residues long. From germline, CDR1 is SGHRS and CDR2 YFSETQ.

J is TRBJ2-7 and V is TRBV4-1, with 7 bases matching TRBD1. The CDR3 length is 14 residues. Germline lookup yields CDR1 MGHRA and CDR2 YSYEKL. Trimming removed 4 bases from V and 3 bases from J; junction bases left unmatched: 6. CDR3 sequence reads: CASSRNRGDYEQYF. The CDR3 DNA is TGCGCCAGCAGCCGAAACAGGGGAGACTACGAGCAGTACTTC.

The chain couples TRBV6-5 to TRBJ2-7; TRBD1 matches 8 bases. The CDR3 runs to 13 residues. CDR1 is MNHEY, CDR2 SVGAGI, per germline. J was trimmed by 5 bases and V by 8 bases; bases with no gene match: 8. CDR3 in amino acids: CASRAGGFNEQYF. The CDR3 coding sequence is TGTGCCAGCCGGGCAGGGGGCTTCAACGAGCAGTACTTC.

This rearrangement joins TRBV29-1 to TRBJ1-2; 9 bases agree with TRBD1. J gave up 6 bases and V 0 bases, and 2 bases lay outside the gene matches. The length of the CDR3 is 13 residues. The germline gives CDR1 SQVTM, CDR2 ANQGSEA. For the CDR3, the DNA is TGCAGCGTTGAAGATGGGACAGGGCATGGCTACACCTTC. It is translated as CSVEDGTGHGYTF.

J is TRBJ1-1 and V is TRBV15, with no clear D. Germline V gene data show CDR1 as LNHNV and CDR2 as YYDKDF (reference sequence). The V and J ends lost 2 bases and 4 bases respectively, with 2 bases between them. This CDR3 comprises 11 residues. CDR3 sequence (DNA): TGTGCCACCAGCAGAACCACTGAAGCTTTCTTT. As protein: CATSRTTEAFF.